This T cell receptor (beta chain) came from a study of PD-L1 blockade in urothelial cancer. Study information: At 3 weeks (second dose) and 6 weeks after starting treatment, blood was analyzed.

Study results and caveats: By 3 weeks, tumor-associated blood clones had expanded more in durable-benefit patients.

The V gene's germline CDR1 is MNHNS and CDR2 SASEGT. The CDR3 is 13 amino acids. Trimming removed 7 bases from V and 0 bases from J, with 9 bases in between. Assay used: immunoSEQ multiplex PCR; TCRdb lists only in-frame clones, some missing. The sample holds approximately 39,000 clones, roughly 80% seen once. The count of this clone is one. As yet, its antigen is unknown. As for time point: pretreatment peripheral blood. Source: PBMCs, taken around atezolizumab (anti-PD-L1) treatment. V gene TRBV6-1 combines with J gene TRBJ1-1; D is perhaps TRBD1 (5 bases). The sequence was collected from a man older than 75 with urothelial cancer. The CDR3, as DNA: TGTGCCAGCAAGGCAGGGATGAACACTGAAGCTTTCTTT. Its translation: CASKAGMNTEAFF.